One and the same sample provided the 11 T cell receptor beta chains below, sequenced in a study of a mutant IDH1 vaccine in newly diagnosed glioma (dated by TCRdb to about 2021). Antigens for these TCRs are unknown. The meaning of the sample's time point label: week 47, end of study. Each vaccine dose was 300 ug of a 20-mer mutant IDH1 peptide in Montanide, given subcutaneously with topical imiquimod. The protocol used for the library was the immunoSEQ multiplex PCR assay. Not all clones reach the TCRdb copy of this immuneACCESS table, which keeps in-frame sequences only. Checked studies attribute under half of the gap to unresolved V genes and leave the rest unexplained. The sample table lists about 50,000 clones, approximately 75% of them with a count of one. The ten largest make up roughly 5% of the sample. This specimen was PBMCs, taken from a glioma patient whose treatment included an IDH1 peptide vaccine. The receptors originated from a man aged 50-60 years with glioma.

The genes are TRBV4-1 and TRBJ2-7, with D possibly matching TRBD2 (5 bases). Trimming removed 1 base from V and 7 bases from J, with 14 bases in between. Per the germline V gene, CDR1 is MGHRA and CDR2 is YSYEKL. This CDR3 comprises 14 residues. CDR3 protein: CASSQVRAGGEQYF. CDR3 DNA: TGCGCCAGCAGCCAAGTTAGAGCCGGAGGAGAGCAGTACTTC.

The V gene is TRBV10-3, the J gene TRBJ2-2, with unresolved D. CDR3 length: 17 residues. Germline V gives CDR1 ENHRY, CDR2 SYGVKD. The ends were cut back, 0 bases at V and 6 bases at J, with 17 bases in the middle. The CDR3 reads CAISESNLAWEAGELFF. CDR3 nucleotide sequence: TGTGCCATCAGTGAGTCAAACCTCGCCTGGGAAGCCGGGGAGCTGTTTTTT.

This clone has just one count. The rearrangement links TRBV30 to TRBJ2-3; D not resolved. This CDR3 is built from 11 residues. Germline loops: CDR1 GTSNPN, CDR2 SVGIG (reference sequence). V was trimmed by 3 bases and J by 3 bases, leaving 4 bases between them. CDR3 region: CAWRNTDTQYF. CDR3 DNA: TGTGCCTGGAGGAATACAGATACGCAGTATTTT. Full variable domain (outside the CDR3, taken from reference TRBV30 and TRBJ2-3): SQTIHQWPATLVQPVGSPLSLECTVEGTSNPNLYWYRQAAGRGLQLLFYSVGIGQISSEVPQNLSASRPQDRQFILSSKKLLLSDSGFYLCAWRNTDTQYFGPGTRLTVL.

The chain couples TRBV19 to TRBJ2-3; a weak D match, TRBD1 (6 bases). V lost 6 bases, J lost 1 base, and 14 bases lay in between. CDR3 length equals 15 residues. Germline assignment: CDR1 LNHDA and CDR2 SQIVND (reference sequence). CDR3 region: CASRDTGLRTDTQYF. The CDR3 region has the DNA TGTGCCAGTAGAGATACAGGGTTACGCACAGATACGCAGTATTTT.

This sequence joins TRBV30 and TRBJ1-5; TRBD1 agrees at 7 bases. The CDR3 covers 15 residues. Germline V lookup: CDR1 GTSNPN, CDR2 SVGIG (reference sequence). The J segment lost 3 bases and the V segment lost 1 base, leaving 6 bases of the junction unmatched. The CDR3 DNA reads as TGTGCCTGGAGTGGACAGGGAAGCGCCAATCAGCCCCAGCATTTT. Amino acid sequence: CAWSGQGSANQPQHF.

The chain has TRBV5-1 and TRBJ2-3; 10 bases fit TRBD2. Trimming took 0 bases from V and 2 from J; bases not matched to a gene: 6. CDR3 length: 17 amino acids. CDR1 and CDR2 from the germline V gene are SGHRS and YFSETQ. The CDR3, as DNA: TGCGCCAGCAGCTTGGAAGCTAGCGGGGGCAACACAGATACGCAGTATTTT. Residues: CASSLEASGGNTDTQYF.

The chain couples TRBV4-3 to TRBJ2-5; 7 bases line up with TRBD2. The CDR3 has 16 residues. Unmatched junction bases numbered 10, after V lost 4 bases and J lost 2 bases. Germline CDR1 reads LGHNA; CDR2 reads YSLEER. CDR3 residues: CASSPRLATEQETQYF. CDR3 DNA: TGCGCCAGCAGCCCCAGACTAGCAACGGAACAAGAGACCCAGTACTTC.

V and J are TRBV6-4 and TRBJ2-3; D is tentatively TRBD1 or TRBD2 (5 bases each). V dropped 3 bases and J dropped 6 bases, with 13 bases sitting between them. CDR1 and CDR2 (germline): MRHNA, SNTAGT. The CDR3 contains 14 residues. Here the CDR3 DNA reads TGTGCCAGCAGTGAAGGGACCCAATGGGATACGCAGTATTTT. Translated: CASSEGTQWDTQYF.

This chain links TRBV7-2 with TRBJ2-1; 7 positions agree with TRBD1. Looked up from germline, CDR1 is SGHTA and CDR2 is FQGNSA. The V segment lost 5 bases and the J segment 8 bases; nucleotides outside the gene matches: 12. This CDR3 region has 15 residues. The CDR3 DNA is TGTGCCAGCAGCCCCCGACAGGGTAGTAGGTATGAGCAGTTCTTC. It is translated as CASSPRQGSRYEQFF.

The chain combines TRBV5-8 with TRBJ1-6; possible D gene TRBD1, 5 bases. This CDR3 region has 13 residues. CDR1 and CDR2 (germline): SGHTS, YDEGEE. V lost 2 bases and J 10 bases, leaving 10 bases between the germline ends. CDR3 protein: CASSFREDSPLHF. The CDR3 DNA reads TGTGCCAGCAGCTTCAGGGAGGACTCACCCCTCCACTTT.

The rearrangement joins TRBV5-1 to TRBJ1-4; TRBD1 might be the D (5 bases). This CDR3 has 17 residues. The V end was cut by 4 bases, the J end by 0 bases, with 16 bases between. The germline CDR1 and CDR2 sequences are SGHRS and YFSETQ. The CDR3 DNA reads TGCGCCAGCAGCCACTCGGGACCGGTTGCAACTAATGAAAAACTGTTTTTT. Translating it yields CASSHSGPVATNEKLFF.